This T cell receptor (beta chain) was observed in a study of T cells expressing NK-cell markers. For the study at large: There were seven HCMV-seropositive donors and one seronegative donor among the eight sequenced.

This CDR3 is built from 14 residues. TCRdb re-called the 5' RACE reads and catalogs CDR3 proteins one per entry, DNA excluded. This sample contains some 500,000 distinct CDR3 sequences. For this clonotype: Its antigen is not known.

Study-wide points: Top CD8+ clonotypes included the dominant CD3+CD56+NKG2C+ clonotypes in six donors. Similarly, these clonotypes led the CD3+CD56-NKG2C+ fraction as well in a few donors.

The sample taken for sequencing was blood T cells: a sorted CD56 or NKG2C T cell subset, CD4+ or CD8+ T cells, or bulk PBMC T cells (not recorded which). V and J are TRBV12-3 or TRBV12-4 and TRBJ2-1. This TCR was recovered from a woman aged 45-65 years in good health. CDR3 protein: CASRGKSSYNEQFF.